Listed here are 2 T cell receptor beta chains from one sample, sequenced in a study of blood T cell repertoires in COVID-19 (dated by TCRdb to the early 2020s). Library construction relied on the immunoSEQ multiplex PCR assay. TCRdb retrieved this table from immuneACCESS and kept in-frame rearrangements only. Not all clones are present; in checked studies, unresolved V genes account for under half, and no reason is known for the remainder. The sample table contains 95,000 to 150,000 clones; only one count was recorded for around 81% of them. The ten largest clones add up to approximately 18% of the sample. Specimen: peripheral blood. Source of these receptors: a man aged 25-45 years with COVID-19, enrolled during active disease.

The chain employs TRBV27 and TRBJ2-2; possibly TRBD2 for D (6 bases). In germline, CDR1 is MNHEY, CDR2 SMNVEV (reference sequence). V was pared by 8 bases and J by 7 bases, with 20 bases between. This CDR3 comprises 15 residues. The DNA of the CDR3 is TGTGCCAGCGCTACCACGGGGGTCGGTAACGGGGAGCTGTTTTTT. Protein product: CASATTGVGNGELFF.

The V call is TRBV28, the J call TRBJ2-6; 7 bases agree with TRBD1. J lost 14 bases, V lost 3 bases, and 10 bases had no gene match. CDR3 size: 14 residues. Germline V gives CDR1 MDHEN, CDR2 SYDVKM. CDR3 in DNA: TGTGCCAGCAGTTTGCCCAGGGACAGCTGGCTCCTGACTTTC. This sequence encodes CASSLPRDSWLLTF.